This T cell receptor (beta chain) was sequenced in a study of blood T cell repertoires in COVID-19. Study overall: Both acute and convalescent COVID-19 samples were obtained from the United States, Italy and Spain. PBMCs, B-cell-depleted T cells, or T cells were the source of the cDNA or gDNA that made up the material.

The V end was cut by 5 bases, the J end by 2 bases, with 10 bases between. The CDR3 runs to 13 residues. The germline gives CDR1 MNHNY, CDR2 SVGAGI (reference sequence). Per the original data handling: The assay estimated nucleated cells by amplifying reference gene primers. Assay used: immunoSEQ multiplex PCR; TCRdb lists only in-frame clones, some missing. V, J and clone size were drawn from that table, and D and trimming were deduced from the DNA. The data contain 150,000 or so clones, around 87% of them singletons. This clonotype was obtained from a man aged 80 or over with acute or convalescent COVID-19. The chain is built from TRBV6-6 and TRBJ2-7; tentative D call: TRBD2 (5 bases). The material sequenced was peripheral blood. The CDR3 reads CASSIRDTYEQYF. The CDR3 DNA reads TGTGCCAGCAGTATCCGGGATACCTACGAGCAGTACTTC.